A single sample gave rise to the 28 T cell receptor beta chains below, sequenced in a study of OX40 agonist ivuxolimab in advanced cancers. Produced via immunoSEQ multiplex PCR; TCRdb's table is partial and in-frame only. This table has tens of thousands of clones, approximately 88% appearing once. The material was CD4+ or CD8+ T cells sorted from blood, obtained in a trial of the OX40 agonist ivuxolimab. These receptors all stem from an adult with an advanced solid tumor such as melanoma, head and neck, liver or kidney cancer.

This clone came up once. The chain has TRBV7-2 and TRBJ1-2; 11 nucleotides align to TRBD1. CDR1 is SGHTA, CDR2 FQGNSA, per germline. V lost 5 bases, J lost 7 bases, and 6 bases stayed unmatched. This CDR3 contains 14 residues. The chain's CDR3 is CASSLTGTGGGYTF. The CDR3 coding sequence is TGTGCCAGCAGCCTAACCGGGACAGGGGGTGGCTACACCTTC.

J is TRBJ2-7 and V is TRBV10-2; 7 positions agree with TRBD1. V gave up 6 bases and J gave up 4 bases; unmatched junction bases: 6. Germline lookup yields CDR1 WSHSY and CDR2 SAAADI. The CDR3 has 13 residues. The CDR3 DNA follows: TGCGCCAGCAGCGATGACAGGGTGTACGAGCAGTACTTC. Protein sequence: CASSDDRVYEQYF.

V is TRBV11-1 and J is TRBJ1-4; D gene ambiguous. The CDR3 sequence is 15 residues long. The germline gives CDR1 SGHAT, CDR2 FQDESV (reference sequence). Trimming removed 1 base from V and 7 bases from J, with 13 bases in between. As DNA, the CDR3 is TGTGCCAGCAGCTTAGGAGACAACTGGGGTGAAAAACTGTTTTTT. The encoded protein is CASSLGDNWGEKLFF.

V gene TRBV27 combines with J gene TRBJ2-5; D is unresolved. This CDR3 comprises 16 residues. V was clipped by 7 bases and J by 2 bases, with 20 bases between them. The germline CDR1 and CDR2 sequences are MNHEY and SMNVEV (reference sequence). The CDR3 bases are TGTGCCAGCACCCCCAGGATAGTTCATTTACAAGAGACCCAGTACTTC. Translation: CASTPRIVHLQETQYF.

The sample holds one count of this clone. CDR3 sequence: CASSPDAGSNQPQHF. CDR3 sequence (DNA): TGCGCCAGCAGCCCCGACGCAGGGAGCAATCAGCCCCAGCATTTT. The chain carries TRBV5-1 and TRBJ1-5, with a possible D match to TRBD1 (5 bases). Per the germline V gene, CDR1 is SGHRS and CDR2 is YFSETQ. The ends were cut back, 4 bases at V and 1 base at J, with 12 bases in the middle. This CDR3 has 15 residues.

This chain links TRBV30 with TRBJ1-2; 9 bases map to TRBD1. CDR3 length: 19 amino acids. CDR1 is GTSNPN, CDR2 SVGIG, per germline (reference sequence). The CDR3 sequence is CAAYYGKGQGSRANYGYTF. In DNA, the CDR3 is TGTGCGGCCTACTACGGGAAGGGACAGGGATCGAGAGCTAACTATGGCTACACCTTC.

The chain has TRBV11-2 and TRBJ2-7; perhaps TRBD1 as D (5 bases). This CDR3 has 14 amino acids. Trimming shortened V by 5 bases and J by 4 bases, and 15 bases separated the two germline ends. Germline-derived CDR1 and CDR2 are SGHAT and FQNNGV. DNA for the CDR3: TGTGCCAGCAGCACCCTTGGGGCCCGGTACGAGCAGTACTTC. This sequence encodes CASSTLGARYEQYF.

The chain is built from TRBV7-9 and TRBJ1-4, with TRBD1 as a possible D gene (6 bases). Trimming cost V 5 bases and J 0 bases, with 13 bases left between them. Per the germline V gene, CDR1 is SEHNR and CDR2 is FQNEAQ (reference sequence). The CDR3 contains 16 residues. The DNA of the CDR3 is TGTGCCAGCAGCCTAGGGGGGACGACAACTAATGAAAAACTGTTTTTT. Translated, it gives CASSLGGTTTNEKLFF.

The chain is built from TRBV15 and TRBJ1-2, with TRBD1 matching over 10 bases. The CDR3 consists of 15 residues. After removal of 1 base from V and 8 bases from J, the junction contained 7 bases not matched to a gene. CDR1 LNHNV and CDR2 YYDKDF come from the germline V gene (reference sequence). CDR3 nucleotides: TGTGCCACCAGCAGAGGAGGGGACAGGGGAGTCGGCTACACCTTC. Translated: CATSRGGDRGVGYTF.

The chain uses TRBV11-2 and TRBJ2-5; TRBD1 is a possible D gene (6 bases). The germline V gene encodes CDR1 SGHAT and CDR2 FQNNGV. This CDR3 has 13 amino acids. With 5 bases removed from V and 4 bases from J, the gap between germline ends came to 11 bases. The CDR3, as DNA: TGTGCCAGCAGCCCCCACAGGGTAGAGACCCAGTACTTC. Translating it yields CASSPHRVETQYF.

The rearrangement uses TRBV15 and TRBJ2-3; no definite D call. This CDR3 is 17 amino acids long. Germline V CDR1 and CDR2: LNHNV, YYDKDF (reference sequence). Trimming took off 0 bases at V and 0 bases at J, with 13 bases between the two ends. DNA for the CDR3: TGTGCCACCAGCAGAGATAATGGTTGGTCTAGCACAGATACGCAGTATTTT. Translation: CATSRDNGWSSTDTQYF.

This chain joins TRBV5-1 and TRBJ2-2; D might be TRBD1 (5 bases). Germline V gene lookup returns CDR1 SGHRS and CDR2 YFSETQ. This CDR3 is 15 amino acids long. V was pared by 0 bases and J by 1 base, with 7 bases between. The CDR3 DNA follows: TGCGCCAGCAGCTTGGGGGGCTTGAACACCGGGGAGCTGTTTTTT. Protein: CASSLGGLNTGELFF. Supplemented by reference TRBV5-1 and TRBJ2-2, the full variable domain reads KAGVTQTPRYLIKTRGQQVTLSCSPISGHRSVSWYQQTPGQGLQFLFEYFSETQRNKGNFPGRFSGRQFSNSRSEMNVSTLELGDSALYLCASSLGGLNTGELFFGEGSRLTVL.

The CDR3 DNA follows: TGCGCCAGCAGCTTGGATCTAGCGGGAGGGGGGACCCAGTACTTC. It translates to CASSLDLAGGGTQYF. V and J are TRBV5-1 and TRBJ2-5; 12 bases agree with TRBD2. The germline V gene encodes CDR1 SGHRS and CDR2 YFSETQ. The CDR3 covers 15 residues. With 0 bases clipped from V and 7 bases from J, the junction kept 4 bases outside the gene matches.

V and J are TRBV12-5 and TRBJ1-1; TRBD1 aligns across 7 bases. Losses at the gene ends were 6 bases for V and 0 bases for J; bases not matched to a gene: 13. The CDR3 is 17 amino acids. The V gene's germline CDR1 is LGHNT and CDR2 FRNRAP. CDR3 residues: CASGAKRGQILNTEAFF. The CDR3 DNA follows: TGTGCTAGTGGAGCTAAACGGGGACAGATCCTGAACACTGAAGCTTTCTTT.

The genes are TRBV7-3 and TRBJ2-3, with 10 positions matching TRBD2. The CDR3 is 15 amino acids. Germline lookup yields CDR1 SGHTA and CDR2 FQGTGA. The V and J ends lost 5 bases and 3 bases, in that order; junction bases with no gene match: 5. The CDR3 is CASSASSGGTDTQYF. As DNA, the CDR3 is TGTGCCAGCAGCGCCTCTAGCGGGGGTACAGATACGCAGTATTTT.

The CDR3 DNA is TGTGCCTGGAGTGTACTAAACACCGGGGAGCTGTTTTTT. Translation: CAWSVLNTGELFF. The genes are TRBV30 and TRBJ2-2; no clear D. Trimming stripped 0 bases from V and 2 bases from J, with 4 bases between. The CDR3 totals 13 residues. Germline CDR1 is GTSNPN and CDR2 is SVGIG (reference sequence).

CDR3 sequence (DNA): TGCAGCATAGGGGCTAGCGGCCAAGAGACCCAGTACTTC. It codes for CSIGASGQETQYF. The chain combines TRBV29-1 with TRBJ2-5; 7 bases match TRBD2. Trimming removed 8 bases from V and 1 base from J; junction bases left unmatched: 7. Germline V gene lookup returns CDR1 SQVTM and CDR2 ANQGSEA. This CDR3 comprises 13 residues.

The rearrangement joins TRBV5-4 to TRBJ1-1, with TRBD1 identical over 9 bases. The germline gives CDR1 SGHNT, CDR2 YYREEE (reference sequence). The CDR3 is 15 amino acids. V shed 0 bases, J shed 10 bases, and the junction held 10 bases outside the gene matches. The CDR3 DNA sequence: TGTGCCAGCAGCTTGGCCTACAGGACAGGGGACGCAGCTTTCTTT. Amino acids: CASSLAYRTGDAAFF.

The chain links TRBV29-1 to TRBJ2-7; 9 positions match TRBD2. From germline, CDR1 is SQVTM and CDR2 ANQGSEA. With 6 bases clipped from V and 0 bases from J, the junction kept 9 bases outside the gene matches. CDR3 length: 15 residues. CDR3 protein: CSVDIAGVASYEQYF. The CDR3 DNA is TGCAGCGTGGATATAGCGGGAGTAGCCTCCTACGAGCAGTACTTC.

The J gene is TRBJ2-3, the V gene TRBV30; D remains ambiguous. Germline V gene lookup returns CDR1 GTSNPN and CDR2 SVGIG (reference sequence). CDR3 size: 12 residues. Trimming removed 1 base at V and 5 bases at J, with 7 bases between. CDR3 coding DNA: TGTGCCTGGAGTGAGGTTAAAGATACGCAGTATTTT. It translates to CAWSEVKDTQYF.

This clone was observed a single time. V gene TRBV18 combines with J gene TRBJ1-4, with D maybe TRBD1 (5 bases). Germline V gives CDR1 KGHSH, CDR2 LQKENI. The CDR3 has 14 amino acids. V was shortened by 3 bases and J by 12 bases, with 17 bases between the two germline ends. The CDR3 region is CASSPGRVIRELFF. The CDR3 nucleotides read TGTGCCAGCTCACCGGGCAGGGTAATACGCGAACTGTTTTTT.

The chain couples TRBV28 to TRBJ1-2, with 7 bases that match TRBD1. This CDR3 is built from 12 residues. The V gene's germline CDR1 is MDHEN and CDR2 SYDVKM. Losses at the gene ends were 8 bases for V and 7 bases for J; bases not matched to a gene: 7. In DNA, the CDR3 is TGTGCCAGCCAGGGCAGGGGGATTGGCTACACCTTC. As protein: CASQGRGIGYTF.

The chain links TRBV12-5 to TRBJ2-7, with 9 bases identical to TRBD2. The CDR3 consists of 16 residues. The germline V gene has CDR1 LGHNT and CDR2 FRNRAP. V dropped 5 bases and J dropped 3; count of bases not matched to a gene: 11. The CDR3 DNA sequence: TGTGCTAGTGGTCCCACCCTTGGCGGGAGGGGCTACGAGCAGTACTTC. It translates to CASGPTLGGRGYEQYF.

The CDR3 nucleotides are TGTGCCAGCAGCCTCCGGGACACACTTTCTGGAAACACCATATATTTT. It codes for CASSLRDTLSGNTIYF. J is TRBJ1-3 and V is TRBV7-8, with D perhaps TRBD1 (6 bases). Trimming removed 5 bases at V and 1 base at J, with 15 bases between. There are 16 residues in the CDR3. CDR1 and CDR2 (germline): SGHVS, FQNEAQ.

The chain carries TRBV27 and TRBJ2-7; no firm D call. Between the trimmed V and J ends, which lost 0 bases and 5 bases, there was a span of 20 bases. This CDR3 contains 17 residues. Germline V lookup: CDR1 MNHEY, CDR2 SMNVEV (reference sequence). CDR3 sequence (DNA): TGTGCCAGCAGTTTATCCCCCAGTAGCCACTTCGTCAACGAGCAGTACTTC. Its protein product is CASSLSPSSHFVNEQYF.

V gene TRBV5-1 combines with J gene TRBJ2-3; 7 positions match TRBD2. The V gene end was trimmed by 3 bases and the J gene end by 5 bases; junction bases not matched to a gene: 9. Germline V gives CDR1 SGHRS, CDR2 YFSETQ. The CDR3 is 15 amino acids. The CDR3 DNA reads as TGCGCCAGCAGCTGGGGGGGAGGAGCAGGAGATACGCAGTATTTT. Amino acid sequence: CASSWGGGAGDTQYF.

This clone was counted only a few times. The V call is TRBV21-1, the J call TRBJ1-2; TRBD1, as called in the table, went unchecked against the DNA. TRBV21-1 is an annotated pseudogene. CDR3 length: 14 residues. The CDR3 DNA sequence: TGTGCCAGCAGCAAGGGGACAGGGGTATGTGGCTACACCTTC. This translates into CASSKGTGVCGYTF.

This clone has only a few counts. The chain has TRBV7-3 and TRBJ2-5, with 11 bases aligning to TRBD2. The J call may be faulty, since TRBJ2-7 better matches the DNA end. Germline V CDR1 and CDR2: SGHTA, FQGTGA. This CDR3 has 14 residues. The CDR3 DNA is TGTGCCAGCAGCCTAGCGGGAGGCCCCTACGAGCAGTACTTC. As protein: CASSLAGGPYEQYF.